This TCR beta chain was retrieved from a study of blood T cell repertoires in COVID-19. Sequencing was performed with immunoSEQ multiplex PCR; in TCRdb, only in-frame clones are kept and a portion is missing. Here the sample spans some 230,000 clones, 85% to 90% being singletons. Trimming cost V 2 bases and J 0 bases, with 5 bases left between them. Germline loops: CDR1 LGHDT, CDR2 YNNKEL (reference sequence). The CDR3 has 14 residues. The specimen sequenced was peripheral blood. The chain carries TRBV3-1 (or the pseudogene TRBV3-2) and TRBJ1-3; no definite D call. The receptor's source is a woman in her forties or fifties with COVID-19, enrolled during active disease. Here the CDR3 DNA reads TGTGCCAGCAGCCAATCTACCTCTGGAAACACCATATATTTT. It specifies CASSQSTSGNTIYF.